This entry lists 23 T cell receptor beta chains sequenced from one sample in a study of blood T cell repertoires in COVID-19. Data came from immunoSEQ multiplex PCR; TCRdb stores just in-frame clones and leaves some out. The table records 120,000 or so clones, about 89% of them present only once. Sequenced material: peripheral blood. The source is a woman aged 55-70 years with acute or convalescent COVID-19.

Points on this clone: The sample contains more than one DNA sequence encoding this CDR3. The V gene is TRBV10-3, the J gene TRBJ1-5; D is undetermined. V gave up 4 bases and J gave up 2 bases, with 3 bases separating them. Germline V gives CDR1 ENHRY, CDR2 SYGVKD. CDR3 size: 12 residues. The CDR3 protein is CAISGGNQPQHF. In DNA form, the CDR3 reads TGTGCCATCAGTGGCGGCAATCAGCCCCAGCATTTT.

This clone was seen once. The chain joins TRBV4-2 to TRBJ2-1, with TRBD2 matching 14 bases. The V and J ends lost 3 bases and 0 bases, in that order; junction bases with no gene match: 7. This CDR3 has 19 residues. From germline, CDR1 is LGHNA and CDR2 YNFKEQ. The CDR3 DNA is TGTGCCAGCAGCCAGAGGACTAGCGGGAGGTTAAGCTCCTACAATGAGCAGTTCTTC. This sequence encodes CASSQRTSGRLSSYNEQFF.

The chain combines TRBV28 with TRBJ1-5; 7 positions match TRBD1. The CDR3 totals 16 residues. Germline V gene sequence: CDR1 MDHEN, CDR2 SYDVKM. With V trimmed by 5 bases and J by 1 base, 8 bases remained unmatched. CDR3 residues: CASSMGQGGSNQPQHF. CDR3 DNA: TGTGCCAGCAGTATGGGGCAGGGGGGAAGCAATCAGCCCCAGCATTTT. The whole variable domain, filled in from reference TRBV28 and TRBJ1-5, reads DVKVTQSSRYLVKRTGEKVFLECVQDMDHENMFWYRQDPGLGLRLIYFSYDVKMKEKGDIPEGYSVSREKKERFSLILESASTNQTSMYLCASSMGQGGSNQPQHFGDGTRLSIL.

The chain carries TRBV5-8 and TRBJ2-7; the match to TRBD1 covers 7 bases. This CDR3 is built from 15 residues. V lost 4 bases, J lost 1 base, and 8 bases stayed unmatched. The germline gives CDR1 SGHTS, CDR2 YDEGEE. In nucleotides, the CDR3 is TGTGCCAGCAGCGTGACAGGGTGGGGTTCCTACGAGCAGTACTTC. It is translated as CASSVTGWGSYEQYF. The variable domain in full, completed from reference TRBV5-8 and TRBJ2-7, reads EAGVTQSPTHLIKTRGQQATLRCSPISGHTSVYWYQQALGLGLQFLLWYDEGEERNRGNFPPRFSGRQFPNYSSELNVNALELEDSALYLCASSVTGWGSYEQYFGPGTRLTVT.

This chain uses TRBV7-9 with TRBJ2-1; the match to TRBD2 covers 10 bases. The V gene's germline CDR1 is SEHNR and CDR2 FQNEAQ (reference sequence). Losses at the gene ends were 1 base for V and 6 bases for J; bases not matched to a gene: 9. The length of the CDR3 is 17 residues. The CDR3 sequence is CASSLEVGLAGANEQFF. The CDR3 coding sequence is TGTGCCAGCAGCTTAGAGGTGGGGCTAGCGGGAGCCAATGAGCAGTTCTTC.

This sequence joins TRBV27 and TRBJ2-2; 11 bases line up with TRBD2. This CDR3 is built from 17 residues. V shed 5 bases and J 5 bases; nucleotides not matched to a gene: 10. Germline CDR1 MNHEY, CDR2 SMNVEV (reference sequence). The CDR3 DNA reads as TGTGCCAGCAGTACCTCCGCCGGGACTAGCGGTACCGGGGAGCTGTTTTTT. Its protein product is CASSTSAGTSGTGELFF.

J is TRBJ2-3 and V is TRBV2; tentative D call: TRBD2 (6 bases). V lost 4 bases and J lost 1, with 12 bases in between. Looked up from germline, CDR1 is SNHLY and CDR2 is FYNNEI. This CDR3 has 15 amino acids. CDR3: CASSARASGTDTQYF. In nucleotides, the CDR3 is TGTGCCAGCAGTGCCCGGGCTAGCGGCACAGATACGCAGTATTTT.

The V and J genes are TRBV5-1 and TRBJ1-2; tentatively, D is TRBD1 (6 bases). CDR3 length: 14 residues. V was clipped by 0 bases and J by 6 bases, with 12 bases between them. Germline V gene sequence: CDR1 SGHRS, CDR2 YFSETQ. The CDR3 sequence is CASSLVQGRDGYTF. CDR3 nucleotides: TGCGCCAGCAGCTTGGTCCAGGGGCGGGATGGCTACACCTTC.

This clone was counted only a few times. The CDR3 sequence: CASSLKGQGSSPLHF. CDR3 in DNA: TGCGCCAGCAGCTTGAAGGGCCAGGGCAGTTCACCCCTCCACTTT. The rearrangement joins TRBV5-1 to TRBJ1-6, with a possible D match to TRBD1 (5 bases). V lost 1 base to trimming and J lost 9 bases, with 14 bases between them. This CDR3 contains 15 residues. The germline gives CDR1 SGHRS, CDR2 YFSETQ.

V is TRBV18 and J is TRBJ1-1, with 7 bases aligning to TRBD1. This CDR3 is built from 14 residues. Trimming removed 2 bases from V and 4 bases from J; junction bases left unmatched: 4. CDR1 and CDR2 (germline): KGHSH, LQKENI. The CDR3 DNA follows: TGTGCCAGCTCACCAACGGGACAGAGCACTGAAGCTTTCTTT. Amino acid sequence: CASSPTGQSTEAFF. The full variable domain, rest sourced from reference TRBV18 and TRBJ1-1, is NAGVMQNPRHLVRRRGQEARLRCSPMKGHSHVYWYRQLPEEGLKFMVYLQKENIIDESGMPKERFSAEFPKEGPSILRIQQVVRGDSAAYFCASSPTGQSTEAFFGQGTRLTVV.

The V call is TRBV20-1, the J call TRBJ1-5; 9 positions match TRBD1. The CDR3 spans 14 residues. Germline loops: CDR1 DFQATT, CDR2 SNEGSKA (reference sequence). V gave up 3 bases and J gave up 9 bases; unmatched junction bases: 9. The CDR3 here is CSASTGQGGWPQHF. Written as DNA, the CDR3 is TGCAGTGCTAGTACGGGACAGGGTGGATGGCCCCAGCATTTT.

The chain recombines TRBV28 with TRBJ1-1; D ambiguous. Germline V gene data show CDR1 as MDHEN and CDR2 as SYDVKM. The V end lost 5 bases, the J end lost 4 bases, and 8 bases lay between the germline ends. This CDR3 has 12 residues. The CDR3 DNA is TGTGCCAGCAGTCTACTTAGCACTGAAGCTTTCTTT. Amino acids: CASSLLSTEAFF.

The chain combines TRBV2 with TRBJ1-6; 8 bases are shared with TRBD1. After removal of 6 bases from V and 7 bases from J, the junction contained 5 bases not matched to a gene. The germline gives CDR1 SNHLY, CDR2 FYNNEI. This CDR3 spans 14 amino acids. Here the CDR3 DNA reads TGTGCCAGCAGACCAGGGGGCAAGAATTCACCCCTCCACTTT. Translated: CASRPGGKNSPLHF.

The V call is TRBV29-1, the J call TRBJ1-1; D remains ambiguous. Per the germline V gene, CDR1 is SQVTM and CDR2 is ANQGSEA. V dropped 5 bases and J dropped 1 base, with 20 bases sitting between them. The CDR3 loop spans 16 amino acids. The CDR3 nucleotides read TGCAGCGTTACCGGCGCGGACTCGAGGAAGAACACTGAAGCTTTCTTT. This codes for CSVTGADSRKNTEAFF.

This rearrangement joins TRBV5-6 to TRBJ2-1; the D gene is possibly TRBD1 (5 bases). Germline CDR1 is SGHDT and CDR2 is YYEEEE. This CDR3 has 13 amino acids. The germline V and J ends were trimmed by 0 bases and 5 bases, with 6 bases remaining between them. Here the CDR3 DNA reads TGTGCCAGCAGCTTGGCAGGGAACAATGAGCAGTTCTTC. Protein sequence: CASSLAGNNEQFF.

The genes are TRBV4-2 and TRBJ2-5; 8 nucleotides match TRBD1. Germline V gene data show CDR1 as LGHNA and CDR2 as YNFKEQ. There are 15 residues in the CDR3. The J segment lost 1 base and the V segment lost 3 bases, leaving 4 bases of the junction unmatched. Written as DNA, the CDR3 is TGTGCCAGCAGCCAGCCAGGACAGGGCCAAGAGACCCAGTACTTC. As protein: CASSQPGQGQETQYF.

This clone was detected once. This chain uses TRBV7-8 with TRBJ1-4; 8 bases are shared with TRBD1. CDR1 is SGHVS, CDR2 FQNEAQ, per germline. CDR3 length: 14 amino acids. V trimming: 4 bases; J trimming: 7 bases; junction bases outside the gene matches: 5. The CDR3 DNA sequence: TGTGCCAGCAGCTCCGGACAGGGAGGTGAAAAACTGTTTTTT. This translates into CASSSGQGGEKLFF.

The chain joins TRBV2 to TRBJ1-1; the match to TRBD1 covers 7 bases. Germline trimming cut 2 bases from V and 13 bases from J; bases unmatched to any gene: 13. The CDR3 has 14 residues. Germline V gene sequence: CDR1 SNHLY, CDR2 FYNNEI. The CDR3 sequence is CASSEYLTGPQVFF. The CDR3 DNA follows: TGTGCCAGCAGTGAATATCTGACAGGGCCACAGGTTTTCTTT.

V and J are TRBV28 and TRBJ1-5; D is unresolved. CDR1 is MDHEN, CDR2 SYDVKM, per germline. This CDR3 contains 15 residues. With 3 bases removed from V and 1 base from J, the gap between germline ends came to 10 bases. CDR3 DNA: TGTGCCAGCAGTTTTACCAGACTAAGCAATCAGCCCCAGCATTTT. Translated, it gives CASSFTRLSNQPQHF.

The V call is TRBV29-1, the J call TRBJ1-6; no firm D call. CDR1 and CDR2 from the germline V gene are SQVTM and ANQGSEA. V was cut by 4 bases and J by 8 bases, with 12 bases left in between. CDR3 length: 13 residues. The chain's CDR3 is CSVAQEIHSPLHF. The DNA for the CDR3 is TGCAGCGTTGCTCAGGAAATACATTCACCCCTCCACTTT.

The gene calls are TRBV28 and TRBJ2-3, with 9 bases fitting TRBD2. The V gene's germline CDR1 is MDHEN and CDR2 SYDVKM. J was trimmed by 5 bases and V by 1 base; bases with no gene match: 7. The CDR3 has 16 amino acids. CDR3 protein: CASSLFAGLAEDTQYF. The DNA of the CDR3 is TGTGCCAGCAGTTTATTTGCGGGACTAGCCGAAGATACGCAGTATTTT.

In regard to this clone: Mismatch with germline at one junction end may stem from a read error. The chain joins TRBV7-3 to TRBJ2-5; maybe TRBD2 (7 bases). The V gene's germline CDR1 is SGHTA and CDR2 FQGTGA. This CDR3 spans 17 amino acids. The CDR3: CASSLTGARTRKETQYF. CDR3 coding DNA: TGTGCCAGCAGCCTAACGGGGGCCCGGACTAGAAAAGAGACCCAGTACTTC.

This clone is a singleton in its sample. The chain employs TRBV6-4 and TRBJ2-3; 10 nucleotides align to TRBD2. Per germline, CDR1 MRHNA and CDR2 SNTAGT. V shed 2 bases, J shed 4 bases, and the junction held 3 bases outside the gene matches. The CDR3 has 15 amino acids. The CDR3 nucleotides read TGTGCCAGCAGTGACACCGGACTAGCGGCAGATACGCAGTATTTT. It translates to CASSDTGLAADTQYF.